This TCR beta chain was profiled in a study of blood T cell repertoires in COVID-19. Method: immunoSEQ multiplex PCR; TCRdb's copy keeps in-frame clones and lacks some. Here the sample spans 95,000 to 150,000 clones, more than 70% being singletons. CDR1 is SGDLS and CDR2 is YYNGEE in the germline V gene. Trimming took 0 bases from V and 7 from J; bases not matched to a gene: 8. This CDR3 region has 15 residues. Source material: peripheral blood. The chain uses TRBV9 and TRBJ1-1; the match to TRBD1 covers 8 bases. This sequence was found in a woman aged 80 or over with COVID-19, enrolled during active disease. DNA of the CDR3: TGTGCCAGCAGCGTAGTGGCAGGGGGCGCGGGTGAAGCTTTCTTT. Its protein product is CASSVVAGGAGEAFF.